The 11 T cell receptor beta chains reported below all come from one sample, sequenced in a study of T cell clonality in common variable immunodeficiency. The assay was immunoSEQ multiplex PCR, and TCRdb's table has in-frame clones only and misses some. The sample has approximately 44,000 clones, none seen only once. Sequencing input: peripheral blood mononuclear cells. These receptors originate from a person between 18 and 75 years old in good health.

This clone was seen repeatedly, ten times or more. The CDR3 goes on 3 residues after the read ends, and that part is filled in from the germline J gene. The rearrangement uses TRBV20-1 and TRBJ2-4, with TRBD2 identical over 11 bases. This CDR3 has 15 residues. The germline gives CDR1 DFQATT, CDR2 SNEGSKA (reference sequence). Trimming took 5 bases from V and 8 from J; bases not matched to a gene: 11. CDR3 in amino acids: CSAVVAGGPGDIQYF. The covered CDR3 bases are TGCAGTGCTGTCGTAGCGGGAGGGCCGGGGGACATT.

This clone showed up many times. The read is 3 residues too short to cover the CDR3 end, so that end is filled in from the germline J gene. This chain uses TRBV28 with TRBJ1-6, with D perhaps TRBD1 (6 bases). Germline V gene sequence: CDR1 MDHEN, CDR2 SYDVKM. V lost 7 bases, J lost 6 bases, and 22 bases lay in between. The CDR3 runs to 17 residues. The sequenced part of the CDR3 DNA is TGTGCCAGCAAAACCACAGGGTCCGAATGGTTTAATTCACCC. Protein product: CASKTTGSEWFNSP. In full, the CDR3 is CASKTTGSEWFNSPLHF.

This clone has a handful of counts. The CDR3 end falls 3 residues outside the read, so it is completed with the germline J gene. J is TRBJ1-2 and V is TRBV7-7; a possible D gene is TRBD1 (5 bases). CDR3 length: 14 amino acids. The germline V gene encodes CDR1 SSHAT and CDR2 FNYEAQ (reference sequence). The CDR3 is CASSPASGGDTYTF. The part of the CDR3 DNA that was read is TGTGCCAGCAGCCCTGCTAGCGGGGGTGATACC.

This clone was found many times. Read coverage stops 3 residues before the CDR3 terminus; the germline J gene supplies the remainder. The V gene is TRBV24-1, the J gene TRBJ2-3, with 7 bases matching TRBD1. The CDR3 length is 15 residues. In germline, CDR1 is KGHDR, CDR2 SFDVKD. Trimming at V came to 0 bases and at J to 2 bases, leaving 1 base not matched to a gene. The CDR3 bases that were read are TGTGCCACCAGTGATTTGGGACAGGACACAGATACG. Protein: CATSDLGQDTDT. The whole CDR3 reads CATSDLGQDTDTQYF.

This clone was counted at least ten times. The CDR3 end falls 3 residues outside the read, so it is completed with the germline J gene. The chain joins TRBV10-1 to TRBJ2-2; D is unresolved. Trimming removed 5 bases at V and 0 bases at J, with 7 bases between. Germline V lookup: CDR1 WNHNN, CDR2 SYGVQD (reference sequence). CDR3 length: 14 residues. The CDR3 bases that were read are TGCGCCAGCAGTCTTTTCGCGAACACCGGGGAG. This translates into CASSLFANTGE. The complete CDR3 protein is CASSLFANTGELFF.

The table lists this clone with many counts. Read coverage stops 3 residues before the CDR3 terminus; the germline J gene supplies the remainder. The rearrangement joins TRBV19 to TRBJ2-1; D may be TRBD2 (5 bases). Germline CDR1 is LNHDA and CDR2 is SQIVND (reference sequence). The CDR3 is 13 amino acids. V was trimmed by 3 bases and J by 7 bases, leaving 10 bases between them. CDR3 loop: CASSIGPGNEQFF. The CDR3 bases that were read are TGTGCCAGTAGTATTGGCCCGGGGAATGAG.

In this sample, this clone turned up many times. The germline gene is not matched at one end of the junction; a read error may be the cause. The read ends 3 residues early relative to the CDR3; the germline J gene fills the gap. This rearrangement joins TRBV19 to TRBJ1-5, with a tentative D call TRBD1 (6 bases). CDR3 length equals 14 residues. From germline, CDR1 is LNHDA and CDR2 SQIVND (reference sequence). The CDR3 is CASTIQGSNQPQHF. The part of the CDR3 DNA that was read is TGTGCCAGTACTATACAGGGAAGCAATCAGCCC.

This clone has ten or more counts. The missing CDR3 end, 3 residues past where the read stops, is filled in from the germline J gene. The V and J genes are TRBV5-5 and TRBJ2-5; maybe TRBD1 (6 bases). Trimming left V 4 bases short and J 2 bases short, with 12 bases between. CDR3 size: 14 residues. Germline V lookup: CDR1 SGHKS, CDR2 YYEKEE (reference sequence). The DNA read from the CDR3 is TGTGCCAGCAGCCCACGACAGGAGCAAGAGACC. Amino acid sequence: CASSPRQEQET. The whole CDR3 is CASSPRQEQETQYF.

There are many counts of this clone. The read ends 3 residues shy of where the CDR3 ends; the end is completed using the germline J gene. The J gene is TRBJ1-1, the V gene TRBV19, with a possible D match to TRBD1 (6 bases). Deletions cut 7 bases from V and 4 bases from J, with 19 bases between. The CDR3 has 15 amino acids. In germline, CDR1 is LNHDA, CDR2 SQIVND (reference sequence). Partial CDR3 DNA: TGTGCCAGTATAGCCGGGCAGGGGCCCCCCACTGAA. Amino acid sequence: CASIAGQGPPTE. The CDR3, in full, reads CASIAGQGPPTEAFF.

This clone was found many times. The observed sequence ends 3 residues before the CDR3 terminus, with the missing tail filled in from the germline J gene. This chain joins TRBV2 and TRBJ2-2, with TRBD2 as a possible D gene (6 bases). The germline V and J ends were trimmed by 3 bases and 0 bases, with 8 bases remaining between them. Per germline, CDR1 SNHLY and CDR2 FYNNEI. The CDR3 has 15 amino acids. The CDR3 loop reads CASSEREPNTGELFF. The covered CDR3 bases are TGTGCCAGCAGTGAGCGGGAACCGAACACCGGGGAG.

Worth noting for this clone: Read coverage stops 3 residues before the CDR3 terminus; the germline J gene supplies the remainder. The chain combines TRBV20-1 with TRBJ2-1; no definite D call. This CDR3 spans 14 amino acids. V lost 6 bases and J lost 2, with 14 bases in between. In germline, CDR1 is DFQATT, CDR2 SNEGSKA (reference sequence). The DNA read from the CDR3 is TGCAGTGCGGCCAATGGGCTGGCCTACAATGAG. This sequence encodes CSAANGLAYNE. The full CDR3 sequence reads CSAANGLAYNEQFF.